The 22 T cell receptor beta chains reported below all come from one sample, sequenced in a study of blood T cells in healthy people across ages. A second PCR of roughly 7 to 11 cycles used a sample-barcoded 5' primer and a J-beta primer mix. TCRdb fed the 5' RACE reads into MiXCR, producing one record per CDR3 protein. In the table there are more than 700,000 distinct CDR3 sequences, about half of which are singletons. Sequencing was performed on blood. The receptors were sampled from an elderly man in good health.

This clonotype was recorded a few times. The rearrangement links TRBV5-4 to TRBJ2-7; 8 bases fit TRBD1. Per the germline V gene, CDR1 is SGHNT and CDR2 is YYREEE (reference sequence). The CDR3 is 15 amino acids. The CDR3 loop is CAPSSSGQGSYEQYF. In DNA form, the CDR3 reads TGTGCTCCCTCTTCTTCCGGACAGGGCTCCTACGAGCAGTACTTC.

The rearrangement links TRBV21-1 to TRBJ2-5; the D call in the table, TRBD1, was not verified against the DNA. TRBV21-1 is termed a pseudogene. There are 18 residues in the CDR3. CDR3 DNA sequence: TGTGCCAGCCGCAAAAAAAAGGGGGCCGATGAGACGGAGGAGACCCAGTACTTC. Its protein product is CASRKKKGADETEETQYF.

This chain connects TRBV20-1 to TRBJ1-6, with 9 bases fitting TRBD1. The CDR3 length is 14 residues. Germline V lookup: CDR1 DFQATT, CDR2 SNEGSKA (reference sequence). The V and J ends lost 2 bases and 8 bases, in that order; junction bases with no gene match: 4. As DNA, the CDR3 is TGCAGTGCTAGAACCGGACAGGGGTATTCACCCCTCCACTTT. It codes for CSARTGQGYSPLHF.

The chain carries TRBV9 and TRBJ2-5; 11 bases are shared with TRBD1. Germline V gene data show CDR1 as SGDLS and CDR2 as YYNGEE. Unmatched junction bases numbered 7, after V lost 4 bases and J lost 5 bases. The CDR3 is 15 amino acids. The CDR3 loop reads CASSPRTGGYETQYF. CDR3 bases: TGTGCCAGCAGCCCAAGGACAGGGGGCTATGAGACCCAGTACTTC.

The chain links TRBV5-1 to TRBJ2-7; D remains ambiguous. Germline V gives CDR1 SGHRS, CDR2 YFSETQ. This CDR3 has 16 amino acids. The V and J ends lost 4 bases and 3 bases respectively, with 20 bases between them. The CDR3 DNA follows: TGCGCCAGCAGCGCTACCGAGACACCGAAGGGCTACGAGCAGTACTTC. Translating gives CASSATETPKGYEQYF.

Only a few counts were recorded for this clonotype. CDR3 sequence reads: CASSLGVADTQYF. CDR3 nucleotide sequence: TGCGCCAGCAGCTTGGGAGTAGCAGATACGCAGTATTTT. The chain carries TRBV5-1 and TRBJ2-3; D gene unclear. Trimming cost V 0 bases and J 4 bases, with 6 bases left between them. This CDR3 is built from 13 residues. Germline-derived CDR1 and CDR2 are SGHRS and YFSETQ.

There are a few counts of this clonotype. J is TRBJ2-1 and V is TRBV9; 8 bases are a match to TRBD2. The ends lost 4 bases at V and 0 bases at J; junction bases unmatched: 6. CDR1 is SGDLS and CDR2 is YYNGEE in the germline V gene. The CDR3 is made up of 16 amino acids. The CDR3 spells CASSMIAGHSYNEQFF. In DNA form, the CDR3 reads TGTGCCAGCAGCATGATAGCGGGGCACTCCTACAATGAGCAGTTCTTC.

Turning to this clonotype: One junction end does not reproduce the germline sequence, and a read error may be involved. This chain joins TRBV5-1 and TRBJ2-5; the D gene could be TRBD1 or TRBD2 (5 bases each). Germline V gene data show CDR1 as SGHRS and CDR2 as YFSETQ. This CDR3 has 14 residues. CDR3 in amino acids: CTSVPTGGGETQYF. CDR3 nucleotide sequence: TGCACCAGCGTACCGACGGGTGGGGGAGAGACCCAGTACTTC.

This clonotype was detected only a few times. J is TRBJ2-1 and V is TRBV7-3; perhaps TRBD2 as D (6 bases). Germline V gene data show CDR1 as SGHTA and CDR2 as FQGTGA. Deletions cut 4 bases from V and 5 bases from J, with 15 bases between. This CDR3 comprises 15 residues. The CDR3: CASSSGTHLNNEQFF. In nucleotides, the CDR3 is TGTGCCAGCAGCTCCGGGACTCACCTAAACAATGAGCAGTTCTTC.

To note about this clonotype: A junction end diverges from the germline sequence, so it may reflect a read error. The gene calls are TRBV20-1 and TRBJ2-5; TRBD2 aligns across 10 bases. The germline V gene has CDR1 DFQATT and CDR2 SNEGSKA (reference sequence). CDR3 length: 14 amino acids. CDR3 loop: CSAEHRTSGETRYF. As DNA, the CDR3 is TGCAGTGCCGAACACCGGACTAGCGGAGAGACCCGGTACTTC.

This clonotype was counted only a few times. V is TRBV20-1 and J is TRBJ2-5; 8 nucleotides line up with TRBD2. V was pared by 3 bases and J by 1 base, with 4 bases of the junction left unmatched. Germline CDR1 DFQATT, CDR2 SNEGSKA (reference sequence). The CDR3 totals 14 residues. The DNA of the CDR3 is TGCAGTGCTAGTGCACTAGCGGTCCAAGAGACCCAGTACTTC. Protein sequence: CSASALAVQETQYF.

The chain has TRBV7-9 and TRBJ2-1; D remains ambiguous. Between the trimmed V and J ends, which lost 10 bases and 4 bases, there was a span of 17 bases. CDR1 and CDR2 (germline): SEHNR, FQNEAQ (reference sequence). This CDR3 is built from 14 residues. In nucleotides, the CDR3 is TGTGCCAAAGTCTGGGTAGCCGTGTACAATGAGCAGTTCTTC. Its protein is CAKVWVAVYNEQFF.

The rearrangement uses TRBV29-1 and TRBJ2-1; 7 nucleotides agree with TRBD1. The CDR3 contains 13 residues. The germline gives CDR1 SQVTM, CDR2 ANQGSEA. V was pared by 7 bases and J by 12 bases, with 15 bases of the junction left unmatched. The CDR3 DNA reads TGCAGCGCTCAAAACACAGGGGCTGGTGTGCAGTTCTTC. Its protein is CSAQNTGAGVQFF.

For this clonotype: A read error may be the cause here, since a much bigger clone is one base away. The gene calls are TRBV29-1 and TRBJ2-7; D not resolved. Trimming cost V 2 bases and J 7 bases, with 6 bases left between them. The CDR3 sequence is 10 residues long. From germline, CDR1 is SQVTM and CDR2 ANQGSEA. This chain's CDR3 is CSVERNEQYF. CDR3 DNA: TGCAGCGTTGAACGGAATGAGCAGTACTTC.

The chain couples TRBV6-4 to TRBJ1-5, with TRBD1 matching 7 bases. The CDR3 runs 14 residues. From germline, CDR1 is MRHNA and CDR2 SNTAGT. The V segment lost 6 bases and the J segment 2 bases; nucleotides outside the gene matches: 4. The CDR3 loop is CASSDRDGNQPQHF. As DNA, the CDR3 is TGTGCCAGCAGCGACAGGGATGGCAATCAGCCCCAGCATTTT.

The CDR3 reads CSAHARDRGNEQFF. CDR3 nucleotides: TGCAGTGCCCATGCCCGGGACAGGGGAAATGAGCAGTTCTTC. The chain uses TRBV20-1 and TRBJ2-1, with TRBD1 matching over 10 bases. This CDR3 has 14 residues. Looked up from germline, CDR1 is DFQATT and CDR2 is SNEGSKA (reference sequence). V shed 6 bases, J shed 7 bases, and the junction held 9 bases outside the gene matches.

This chain joins TRBV10-3 and TRBJ2-7; D might be TRBD2 (7 bases). Judging by the DNA end, TRBJ2-5 fits better; the J call may be wrong. The CDR3 consists of 14 residues. Germline loops: CDR1 ENHRY, CDR2 SYGVKD. Here the CDR3 reads CAISEYREGETQYF. The CDR3 coding sequence is TGTGCCATCAGTGAATACAGGGAGGGGGAGACCCAGTACTTC.

There are a few counts of this clonotype. The chain carries TRBV6-2 or TRBV6-3 and TRBJ2-6; D remains ambiguous. The CDR3 loop spans 17 amino acids. Germline CDR1 reads MNHEY; CDR2 reads SVGEGT. The ends were cut back, 5 bases at V and 1 base at J, with 15 bases in the middle. CDR3 protein: CASSPLPGPSGANVLTF. CDR3 nucleotides: TGTGCCAGCAGTCCTCTACCGGGCCCATCTGGGGCCAACGTCCTGACTTTC.

The sample holds a few counts of this clonotype. The chain recombines TRBV12-3 or TRBV12-4 with TRBJ2-1, with TRBD1 identical over 7 bases. V dropped 3 bases and J dropped 7; count of bases not matched to a gene: 12. The length of the CDR3 is 16 residues. CDR3 sequence (DNA): TGTGCCAGCAGTTTCCCGACAGGGAGTGAGGCAAATGAGCAGTTCTTC. It yields the protein CASSFPTGSEANEQFF.

The chain has TRBV10-3 and TRBJ2-3; D is perhaps TRBD1 (5 bases). The CDR3 spans 12 residues. The V gene's germline CDR1 is ENHRY and CDR2 SYGVKD. Trimming stripped 8 bases from V and 6 bases from J, with 12 bases between. The CDR3 nucleotides read TGTGCCATCGCGGACAAGTTGGATACGCAGTATTTT. Its protein product is CAIADKLDTQYF.

This clonotype was seen repeatedly, ten times or more. The V and J genes are TRBV30 and TRBJ2-7; TRBD1 matches at 9 bases. The CDR3 has 14 residues. After removal of 1 base from V and 1 base from J, the junction contained 2 bases not matched to a gene. The germline V gene has CDR1 GTSNPN and CDR2 SVGIG (reference sequence). CDR3: CAWSETGGSYEQYF. The CDR3 region has the DNA TGTGCCTGGAGTGAGACAGGGGGGTCCTACGAGCAGTACTTC.

Points on this clonotype: This may come from a read error, since a much larger clone is one base off. The V call is TRBV14, the J call TRBJ2-5; TRBD1 matches at 7 bases. V was clipped by 4 bases and J by 11 bases; unmatched bases: 16. CDR1 and CDR2 (germline): SGHDN, FVKESK. This CDR3 has 15 amino acids. The CDR3 nucleotides read TGTGCCAGCAGCCCGGACAGGACATCCTACAATGAGCAGTACTTC. It translates to CASSPDRTSYNEQYF. The whole variable domain, remainder taken from reference TRBV14 and TRBJ2-5, is EAGVTQFPSHSVIEKGQTVTLRCDPISGHDNLYWYRRVMGKEIKFLLHFVKESKQDESGMPNNRFLAERTGGTYSTLKVQPAELEDSGVYFCASSPDRTSYNEQYFGPGTRLLVL.